These 9 T cell receptor beta chains share one sample of origin, sequenced in a study of cytotoxic CD8 clonotypes in ibrutinib-treated CLL. Clones were sequenced by immunoSEQ multiplex PCR, and TCRdb holds only the in-frame ones, with some missing. The sample lists tens of thousands of clones; approximately 52% were seen once. Source: PBMCs, taken after 24 months of ibrutinib treatment. Receptors were obtained from a human donor with chronic lymphocytic leukemia.

V gene TRBV25-1 combines with J gene TRBJ2-1, with TRBD1 matching 9 bases. The germline V gene encodes CDR1 MGHDK and CDR2 SYGVNS. J lost 8 bases, V lost 4 bases, and 12 bases had no gene match. The CDR3 is 16 residues long. CDR3 loop: CASSGVGQGTRDEQFF. The CDR3 DNA follows: TGTGCCAGCAGTGGGGTGGGACAGGGAACAAGGGATGAGCAGTTCTTC.

This clone was seen more than once but under ten times. The genes are TRBV6-6 and TRBJ2-2, with D possibly TRBD1 on 8 matching bases. Trimming took off 3 bases at V and 6 bases at J, with 14 bases between the two ends. The CDR3 sequence is 15 residues long. The germline gives CDR1 MNHNY, CDR2 SVGAGI (reference sequence). The CDR3 sequence is CASSYFTGGAGELFF. CDR3 coding DNA: TGTGCCAGCAGTTATTTCACAGGGGGGGCCGGGGAGCTGTTTTTT.

The rearrangement joins TRBV28 to TRBJ1-1; TRBD1 aligns across 8 bases. This CDR3 region has 18 residues. J was trimmed by 6 bases and V by 0 bases; bases with no gene match: 15. From germline, CDR1 is MDHEN and CDR2 SYDVKM. The CDR3 DNA reads as TGTGCCAGCAGTTTATGGCCCGCCTCCGGGACAGGCCAAGCTGAAGCTTTCTTT. Encoded protein: CASSLWPASGTGQAEAFF.

This clone has only one observation. The rearrangement joins TRBV19 to TRBJ1-4, with a weak D call TRBD1 (5 bases). V was pared by 6 bases and J by 5 bases, with 13 bases between. Germline V gene lookup returns CDR1 LNHDA and CDR2 SQIVND (reference sequence). This CDR3 comprises 14 residues. For the CDR3, the DNA is TGTGCCAGTAGGGCACGGGCAGGGAATGAAAAACTGTTTTTT. Translation gives CASRARAGNEKLFF.

The chain links TRBV2 to TRBJ1-2; 8 nucleotides match TRBD1. J was trimmed by 4 bases and V by 4 bases; bases with no gene match: 5. This CDR3 comprises 14 residues. Germline CDR1 reads SNHLY; CDR2 reads FYNNEI. This CDR3 is CASSVRQGAYGYTF. The CDR3 DNA sequence: TGTGCCAGCAGTGTGCGGCAGGGGGCCTATGGCTACACCTTC. Variable domain in full (rest from reference TRBV2 and TRBJ1-2): EPEVTQTPSHQVTQMGQEVILRCVPISNHLYFYWYRQILGQKVEFLVSFYNNEISEKSEIFDDQFSVERPDGSNFTLKIRSTKLEDSAMYFCASSVRQGAYGYTFGSGTRLTVV.

This clone showed up just once. The V gene is TRBV27, the J gene TRBJ2-3; TRBD2 agrees at 11 bases. Per germline, CDR1 MNHEY and CDR2 SMNVEV (reference sequence). The CDR3 totals 16 residues. The junction had 5 bases not matched to a gene; V was cut back by 4 bases and J by 2 bases. CDR3: CASSYLTSGITDTQYF. The CDR3 DNA reads TGTGCCAGCAGTTACCTGACTAGCGGGATCACAGATACGCAGTATTTT.

The gene calls are TRBV11-2 and TRBJ1-2; D gene ambiguous. The V gene's germline CDR1 is SGHAT and CDR2 FQNNGV. V dropped 1 base and J dropped 4 bases, with 10 bases sitting between them. There are 14 residues in the CDR3. CDR3 protein: CASSLGPARYGYTF. CDR3 nucleotide sequence: TGTGCCAGCAGCTTAGGTCCGGCCCGCTATGGCTACACCTTC. Complete variable domain (other parts from reference TRBV11-2 and TRBJ1-2): EAGVAQSPRYKIIEKRQSVAFWCNPISGHATLYWYQQILGQGPKLLIQFQNNGVVDDSQLPKDRFSAERLKGVDSTLKIQPAKLEDSAVYLCASSLGPARYGYTFGSGTRLTVV.

Regarding this clone: The junction departs from the called germline gene at one end, perhaps through a read error. J is TRBJ1-6 and V is TRBV5-3, with unresolved D. TRBV5-3 is assigned to the ORF class and has an uncertain function. This CDR3 is built from 14 residues. As DNA, the CDR3 is TGTGCCAGCAGCTTATACAGAAATAATTCACCCCTCCACTTT. It translates to CASSLYRNNSPLHF.

V usage is TRBV5-1 and J usage is TRBJ2-5; the match to TRBD2 covers 9 bases. The end of the DNA fits TRBJ2-7 better, so the J call may be wrong. This CDR3 region has 16 residues. Per germline, CDR1 SGHRS and CDR2 YFSETQ. DNA of the CDR3: TGCGCCAGCAGCCCTTCGGGTAGCGGGAGCTCCTACGAGCAGTACTTC. Protein product: CASSPSGSGSSYEQYF.